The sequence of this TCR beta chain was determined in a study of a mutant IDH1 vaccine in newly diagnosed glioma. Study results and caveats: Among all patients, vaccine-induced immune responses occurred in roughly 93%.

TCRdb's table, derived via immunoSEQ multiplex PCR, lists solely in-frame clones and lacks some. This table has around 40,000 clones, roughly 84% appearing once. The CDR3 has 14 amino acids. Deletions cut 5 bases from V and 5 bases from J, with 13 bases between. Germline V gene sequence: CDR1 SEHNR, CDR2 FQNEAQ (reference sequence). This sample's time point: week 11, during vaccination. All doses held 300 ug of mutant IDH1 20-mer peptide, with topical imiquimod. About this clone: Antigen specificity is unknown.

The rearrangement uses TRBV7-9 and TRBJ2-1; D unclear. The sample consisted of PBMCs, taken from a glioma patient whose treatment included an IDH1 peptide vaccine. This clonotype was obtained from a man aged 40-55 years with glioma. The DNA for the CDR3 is TGTGCCAGCAGCCCCAGAGGCAGAAACAATGAGCAGTTCTTC. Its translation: CASSPRGRNNEQFF.